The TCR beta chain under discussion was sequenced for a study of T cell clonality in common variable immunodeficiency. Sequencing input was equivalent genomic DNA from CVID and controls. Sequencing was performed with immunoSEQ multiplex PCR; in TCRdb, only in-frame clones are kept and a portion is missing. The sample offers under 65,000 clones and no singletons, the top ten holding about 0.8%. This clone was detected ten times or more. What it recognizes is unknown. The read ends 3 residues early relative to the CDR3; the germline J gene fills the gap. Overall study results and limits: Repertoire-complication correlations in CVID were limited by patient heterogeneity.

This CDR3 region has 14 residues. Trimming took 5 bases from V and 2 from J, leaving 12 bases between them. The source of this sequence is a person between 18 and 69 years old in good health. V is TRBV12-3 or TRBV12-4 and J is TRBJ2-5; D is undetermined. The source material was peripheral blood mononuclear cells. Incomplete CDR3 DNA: TGTGCCAGCAGTAACACAGAGGAACAAGAGACC. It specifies CASSNTEEQET. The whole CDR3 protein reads CASSNTEEQETQYF.